This is a list of T cell receptor beta chains from one sample in a study of blood T cell repertoires in COVID-19. Clones were read by immunoSEQ multiplex PCR, and TCRdb kept only the in-frame ones, dropping some. The sample shows more than 300,000 clones, nearly 90% of them seen only once. Sequenced input: peripheral blood. These receptors originate from a woman in her twenties or thirties with COVID-19, enrolled during active disease. The CDR3 runs from the conserved cysteine through the conserved F or W. The D gene is left open where the match is weak. Size is stated for part of the rows, as once, few or many counts, or as a class when the clone is expanded.

abundance	v_gene	j_gene	d_gene	CDR3nt	CDR3aa
few	TRBV2	TRBJ1-6	TRBD1	TGTGCCAGCAGTGAAGCGCGTGCAGGGGGCGGATCACCCCTCCACTTT	CASSEARAGGGSPLHF
NA	TRBV5-1	TRBJ2-5	NA	TGCGCCAGCAGTTATCCCGCCCACATTTCTCCCCAAGAGACCCAGTACTTC	CASSYPAHISPQETQYF
NA	TRBV4-1	TRBJ2-5	NA	TGCGCCAGCAGCCAAGATCGGAGGGGGCATGGGGAGACCCAGTACTTC	CASSQDRRGHGETQYF
NA	TRBV11-3	TRBJ1-1	TRBD1	TGTGCCAGCAGCTTAGGGACAGGCCGAGGGACTGAAGCTTTCTTT	CASSLGTGRGTEAFF
NA	TRBV3-1/TRBV3-2	TRBJ2-5	TRBD2	TGTGCCAGCAGCCAAGGGTTCCTTGCGGGGGGGCATGAGACCCAGTACTTC	CASSQGFLAGGHETQYF
once	TRBV19	TRBJ2-3	TRBD1	TGTGCCAGTAGGTGGGACAGAAGCACAGATACGCAGTATTTT	CASRWDRSTDTQYF
NA	TRBV6-1	TRBJ2-7	NA	TGTGCCAGCAGTGAACGGGTAAGGGGTCAGCATAAAGGCGAGCAGTACTTC	CASSERVRGQHKGEQYF
NA	TRBV28	TRBJ1-1	TRBD1	TGTGCCAGCAGCCGCGAGAGGGGGCTGAACACTGAAGCTTTCTTT	CASSRERGLNTEAFF
NA	TRBV5-6	TRBJ1-6	TRBD1	TGTGCCAGCAGCTTACCGGGACAGGGTGTGTCACCCCTCCACTTT	CASSLPGQGVSPLHF
NA	TRBV12-3/TRBV12-4	TRBJ1-2	NA	TGTGCCAGCGATGATGGAGGACGTGGCTACACCTTC	CASDDGGRGYTF
NA	TRBV4-2	TRBJ1-6	NA	TGTGCCAGCAGCCAAGAAGGCGGGGGCTCACCCCTCCACTTT	CASSQEGGGSPLHF
once	TRBV7-2	TRBJ1-4	NA	TGTGCCAGCAGCTTTGGAAACGGGGGGGCTGCTTATGAAAAACTGTTTTTT	CASSFGNGGAAYEKLFF
NA	TRBV18	TRBJ1-6	NA	TGTGCCAGCTCATCACGTACAGGGAGCAATTCACCCCTCCACTTT	CASSSRTGSNSPLHF
NA	TRBV4-3	TRBJ2-7	NA	TGCGCCAGCAGCCAAGAAGGCGGGTATGAATACGAGCAGTACTTC	CASSQEGGYEYEQYF